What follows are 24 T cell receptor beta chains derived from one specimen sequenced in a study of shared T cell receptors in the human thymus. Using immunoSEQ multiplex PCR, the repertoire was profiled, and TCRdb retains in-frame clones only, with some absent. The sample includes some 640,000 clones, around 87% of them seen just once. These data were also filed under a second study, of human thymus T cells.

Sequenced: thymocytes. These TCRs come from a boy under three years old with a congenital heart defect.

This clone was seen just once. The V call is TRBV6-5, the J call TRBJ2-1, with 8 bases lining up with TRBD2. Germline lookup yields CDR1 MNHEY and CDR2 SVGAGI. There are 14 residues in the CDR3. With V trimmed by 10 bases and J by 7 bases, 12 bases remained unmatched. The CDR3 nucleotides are TGTGCCACCGCGGCGGGGGGCCTAAATAATGAGCAGTTCTTC. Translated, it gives CATAAGGLNNEQFF.

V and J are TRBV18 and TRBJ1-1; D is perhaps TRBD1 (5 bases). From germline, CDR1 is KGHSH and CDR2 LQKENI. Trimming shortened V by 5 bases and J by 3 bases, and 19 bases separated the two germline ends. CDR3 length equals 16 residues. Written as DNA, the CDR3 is TGTGCCAGCTCATCCTACAAAAGGGGCTGGGACACTGAAGCTTTCTTT. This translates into CASSSYKRGWDTEAFF.

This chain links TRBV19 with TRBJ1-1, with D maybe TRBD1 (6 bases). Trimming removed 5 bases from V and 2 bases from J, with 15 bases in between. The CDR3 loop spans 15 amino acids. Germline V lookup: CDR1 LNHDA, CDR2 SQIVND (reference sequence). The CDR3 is CASSQGSRDNTEAFF. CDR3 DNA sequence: TGTGCCAGTAGTCAGGGGTCCAGGGACAACACTGAAGCTTTCTTT.

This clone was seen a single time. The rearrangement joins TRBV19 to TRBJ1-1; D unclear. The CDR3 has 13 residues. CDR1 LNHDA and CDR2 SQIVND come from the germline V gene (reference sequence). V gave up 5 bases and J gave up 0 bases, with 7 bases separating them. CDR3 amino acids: CASSLTLNTEAFF. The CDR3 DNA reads TGTGCCAGTAGTCTTACACTGAACACTGAAGCTTTCTTT.

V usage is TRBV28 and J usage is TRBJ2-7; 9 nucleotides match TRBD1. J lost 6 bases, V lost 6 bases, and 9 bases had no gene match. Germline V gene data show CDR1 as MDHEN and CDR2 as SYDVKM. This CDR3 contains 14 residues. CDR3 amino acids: CASRAGQGGGEQYF. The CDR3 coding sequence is TGTGCCAGCAGAGCGGGACAGGGCGGCGGCGAGCAGTACTTC.

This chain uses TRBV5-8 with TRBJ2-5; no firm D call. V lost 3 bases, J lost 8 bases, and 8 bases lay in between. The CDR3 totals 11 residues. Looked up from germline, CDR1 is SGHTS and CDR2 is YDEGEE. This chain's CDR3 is CASSWASTQYF. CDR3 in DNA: TGTGCCAGCAGCTGGGCCTCAACCCAGTACTTC.

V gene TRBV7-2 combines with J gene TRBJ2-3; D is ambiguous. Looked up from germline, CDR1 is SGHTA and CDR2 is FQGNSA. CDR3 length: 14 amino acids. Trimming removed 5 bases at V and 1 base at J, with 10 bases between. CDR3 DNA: TGTGCCAGCAGCCATAAGCTGGGCACAGATACGCAGTATTTT. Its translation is CASSHKLGTDTQYF.

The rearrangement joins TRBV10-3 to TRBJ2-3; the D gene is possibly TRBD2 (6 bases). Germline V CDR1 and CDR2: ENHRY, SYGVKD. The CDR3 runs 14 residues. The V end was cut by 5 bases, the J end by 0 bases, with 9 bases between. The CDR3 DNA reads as TGTGCCATCAGTCCCGGGACTAGCACAGATACGCAGTATTTT. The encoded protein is CAISPGTSTDTQYF.

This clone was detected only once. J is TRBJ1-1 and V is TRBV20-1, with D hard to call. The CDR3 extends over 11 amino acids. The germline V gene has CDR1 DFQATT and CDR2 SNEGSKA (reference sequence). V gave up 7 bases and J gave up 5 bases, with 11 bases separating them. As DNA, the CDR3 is TGCAGTGACTCCTTTCTAACTGAAGCTTTCTTT. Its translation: CSDSFLTEAFF.

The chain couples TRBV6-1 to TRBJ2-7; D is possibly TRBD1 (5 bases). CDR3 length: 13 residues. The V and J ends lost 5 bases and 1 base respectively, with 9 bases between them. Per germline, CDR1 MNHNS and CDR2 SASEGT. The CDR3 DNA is TGTGCCAGCAGTAGAACAGGATCCTACGAGCAGTACTTC. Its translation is CASSRTGSYEQYF.

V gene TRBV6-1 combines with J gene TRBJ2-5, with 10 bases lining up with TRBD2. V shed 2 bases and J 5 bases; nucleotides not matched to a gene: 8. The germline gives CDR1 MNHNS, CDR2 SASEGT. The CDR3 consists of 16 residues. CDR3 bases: TGTGCCAGCAGTGAACCGAGCGGGAGGGGCGGTGAGACCCAGTACTTC. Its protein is CASSEPSGRGGETQYF.

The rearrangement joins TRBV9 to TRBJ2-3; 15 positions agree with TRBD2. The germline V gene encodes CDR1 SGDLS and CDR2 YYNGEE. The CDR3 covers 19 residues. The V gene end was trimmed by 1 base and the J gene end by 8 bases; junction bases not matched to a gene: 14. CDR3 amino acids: CASSVWDGLAGGTMRTQYF. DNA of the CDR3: TGTGCCAGCAGCGTATGGGATGGACTAGCGGGAGGGACTATGCGTACGCAGTATTTT.

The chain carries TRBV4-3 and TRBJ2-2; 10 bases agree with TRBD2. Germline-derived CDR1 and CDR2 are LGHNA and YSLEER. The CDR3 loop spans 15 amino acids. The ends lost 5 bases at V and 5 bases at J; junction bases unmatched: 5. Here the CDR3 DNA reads TGCGCCAGCAGCTTAGCGGGGGGTCGGACCGGGGAGCTGTTTTTT. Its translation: CASSLAGGRTGELFF.

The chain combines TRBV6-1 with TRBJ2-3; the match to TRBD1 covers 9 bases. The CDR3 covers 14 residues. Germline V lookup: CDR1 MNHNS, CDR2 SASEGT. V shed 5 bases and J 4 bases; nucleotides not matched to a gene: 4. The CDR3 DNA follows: TGTGCCAGCAGTACTACAGGGGGCGCAGATACGCAGTATTTT. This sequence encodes CASSTTGGADTQYF.

The CDR3 sequence: CASSLTRDRVSYNEQFF. As DNA, the CDR3 is TGTGCCAGCAGCTTAACGAGGGACAGGGTCTCCTACAATGAGCAGTTCTTC. This sequence joins TRBV7-3 and TRBJ2-1, with TRBD1 matching 9 bases. The germline CDR1 and CDR2 sequences are SGHTA and FQGTGA. The CDR3 consists of 17 residues. J was trimmed by 0 bases and V by 0 bases; bases with no gene match: 3.

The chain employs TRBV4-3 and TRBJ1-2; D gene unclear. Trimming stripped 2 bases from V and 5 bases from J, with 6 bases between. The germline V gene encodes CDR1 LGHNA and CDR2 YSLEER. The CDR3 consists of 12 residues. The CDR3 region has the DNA TGCGCCAGCAGCCAACCGGGGTATGGCTACACCTTC. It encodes CASSQPGYGYTF.

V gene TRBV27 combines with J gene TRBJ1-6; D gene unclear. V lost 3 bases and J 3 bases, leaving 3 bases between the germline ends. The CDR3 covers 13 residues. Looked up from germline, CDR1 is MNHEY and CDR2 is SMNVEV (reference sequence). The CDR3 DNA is TGTGCCAGCAGTTTTAGCTATAATTCACCCCTCCACTTT. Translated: CASSFSYNSPLHF.

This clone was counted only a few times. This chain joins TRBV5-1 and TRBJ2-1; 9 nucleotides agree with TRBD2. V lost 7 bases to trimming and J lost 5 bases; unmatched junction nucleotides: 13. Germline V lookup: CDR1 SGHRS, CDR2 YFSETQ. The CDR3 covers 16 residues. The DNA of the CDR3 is TGCGCCAGCGGTCCGTGGGGGCGGGGGGGTGACAATGAGCAGTTCTTC. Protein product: CASGPWGRGGDNEQFF. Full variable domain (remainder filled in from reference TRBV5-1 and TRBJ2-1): KAGVTQTPRYLIKTRGQQVTLSCSPISGHRSVSWYQQTPGQGLQFLFEYFSETQRNKGNFPGRFSGRQFSNSRSEMNVSTLELGDSALYLCASGPWGRGGDNEQFFGPGTRLTVL.

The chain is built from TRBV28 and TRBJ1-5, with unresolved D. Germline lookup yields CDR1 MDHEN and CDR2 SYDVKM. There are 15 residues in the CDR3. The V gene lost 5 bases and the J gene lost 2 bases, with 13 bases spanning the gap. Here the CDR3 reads CASSPLRSCNQPQHF. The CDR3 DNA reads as TGTGCCAGCAGTCCACTCCGTAGCTGCAATCAGCCCCAGCATTTT.

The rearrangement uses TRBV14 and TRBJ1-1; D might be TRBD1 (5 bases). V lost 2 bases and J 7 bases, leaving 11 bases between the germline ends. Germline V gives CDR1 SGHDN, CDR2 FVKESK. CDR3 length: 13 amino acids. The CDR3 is CASSQRRQSEAFF. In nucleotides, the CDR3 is TGTGCCAGCAGCCAACGGAGACAGAGTGAAGCTTTCTTT. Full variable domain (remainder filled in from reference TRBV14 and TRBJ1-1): EAGVTQFPSHSVIEKGQTVTLRCDPISGHDNLYWYRRVMGKEIKFLLHFVKESKQDESGMPNNRFLAERTGGTYSTLKVQPAELEDSGVYFCASSQRRQSEAFFGQGTRLTVV.

The CDR3 coding sequence is TGTGCCAGCTCCCCAAACCCCTGGACAGGGCAGTGGGCCTATCAGGAGACCCAGTACTTC. Its translation is CASSPNPWTGQWAYQETQYF. J is TRBJ2-5 and V is TRBV27; 8 bases agree with TRBD1. With 8 bases clipped from V and 5 bases from J, the junction kept 28 bases outside the gene matches. The germline V gene encodes CDR1 MNHEY and CDR2 SMNVEV (reference sequence). The CDR3 sequence is 20 residues long.

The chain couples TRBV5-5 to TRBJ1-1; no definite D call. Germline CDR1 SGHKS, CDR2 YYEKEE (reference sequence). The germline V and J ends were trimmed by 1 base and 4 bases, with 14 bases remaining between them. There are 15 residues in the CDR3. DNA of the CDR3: TGTGCCAGCAGCTTGTACCCGGGAGGCTGCACTGAAGCTTTCTTT. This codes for CASSLYPGGCTEAFF.

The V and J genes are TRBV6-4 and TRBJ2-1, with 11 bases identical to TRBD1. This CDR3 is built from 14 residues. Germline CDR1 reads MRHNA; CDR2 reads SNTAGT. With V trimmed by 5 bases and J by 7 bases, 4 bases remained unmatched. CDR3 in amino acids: CASSSDRGRNEQFF. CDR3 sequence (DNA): TGTGCCAGCAGTTCGGACAGGGGGCGGAATGAGCAGTTCTTC.

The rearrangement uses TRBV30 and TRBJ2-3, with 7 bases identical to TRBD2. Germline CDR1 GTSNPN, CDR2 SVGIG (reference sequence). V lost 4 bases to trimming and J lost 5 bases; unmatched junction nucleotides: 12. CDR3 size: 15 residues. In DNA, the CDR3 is TGTGCCTGGACGGTCGGCGGACCGGGGGGAGATACGCAGTATTTT. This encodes CAWTVGGPGGDTQYF.